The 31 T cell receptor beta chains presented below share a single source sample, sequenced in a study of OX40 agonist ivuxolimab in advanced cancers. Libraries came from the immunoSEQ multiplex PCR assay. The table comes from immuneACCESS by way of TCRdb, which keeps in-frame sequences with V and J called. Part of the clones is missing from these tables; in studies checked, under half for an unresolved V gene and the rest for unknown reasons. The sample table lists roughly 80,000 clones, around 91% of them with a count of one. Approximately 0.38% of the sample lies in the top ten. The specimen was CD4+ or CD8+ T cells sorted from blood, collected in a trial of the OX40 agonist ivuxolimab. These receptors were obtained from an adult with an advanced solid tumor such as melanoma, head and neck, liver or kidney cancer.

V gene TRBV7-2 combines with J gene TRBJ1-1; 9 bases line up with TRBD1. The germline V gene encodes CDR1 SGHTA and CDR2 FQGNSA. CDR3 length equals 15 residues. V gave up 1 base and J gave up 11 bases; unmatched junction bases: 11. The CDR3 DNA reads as TGTGCCAGCAGCTTAGGAGGGACAGGGAGGATTGGGGCTTTCTTT. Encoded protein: CASSLGGTGRIGAFF.

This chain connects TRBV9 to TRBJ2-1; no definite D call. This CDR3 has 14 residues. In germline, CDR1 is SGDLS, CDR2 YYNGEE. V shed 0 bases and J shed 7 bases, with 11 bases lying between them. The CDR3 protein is CASSVEFGRNEQFF. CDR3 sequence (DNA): TGTGCCAGCAGCGTAGAGTTCGGGCGAAATGAGCAGTTCTTC.

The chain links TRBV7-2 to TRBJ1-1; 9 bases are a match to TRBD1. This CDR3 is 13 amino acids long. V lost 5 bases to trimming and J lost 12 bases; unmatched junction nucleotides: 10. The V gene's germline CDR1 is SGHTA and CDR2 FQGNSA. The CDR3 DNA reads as TGTGCCAGCAGCGTCCTTGGACAGGGGTCGACTTTCTTT. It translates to CASSVLGQGSTFF. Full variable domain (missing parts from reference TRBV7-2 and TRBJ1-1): GAGVSQSPSNKVTEKGKDVELRCDPISGHTALYWYRQSLGQGLEFLIYFQGNSAPDKSGLPSDRFSAERTGGSVSTLTIQRTQQEDSAVYLCASSVLGQGSTFFGQGTRLTVV.

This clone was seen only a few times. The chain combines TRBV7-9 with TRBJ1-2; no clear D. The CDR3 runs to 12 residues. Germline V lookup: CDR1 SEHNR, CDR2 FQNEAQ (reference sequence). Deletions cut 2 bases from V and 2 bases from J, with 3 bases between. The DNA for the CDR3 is TGTGCCAGCAGCTTAACGAACTATGGCTACACCTTC. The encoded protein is CASSLTNYGYTF. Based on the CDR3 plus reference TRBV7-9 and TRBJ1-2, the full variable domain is DTGVSQNPRHKITKRGQNVTFRCDPISEHNRLYWYRQTLGQGPEFLTYFQNEAQLEKSRLLSDRFSAERPKGSFSTLEIQRTEQGDSAMYLCASSLTNYGYTFGSGTRLTVV.

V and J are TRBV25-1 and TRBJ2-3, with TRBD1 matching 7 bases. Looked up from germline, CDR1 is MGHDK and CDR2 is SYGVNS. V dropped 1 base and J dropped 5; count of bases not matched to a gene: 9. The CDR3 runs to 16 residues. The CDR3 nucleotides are TGTGCCAGCAGTGAATTGTCGACAGGGAAACAAGATACGCAGTATTTT. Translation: CASSELSTGKQDTQYF.

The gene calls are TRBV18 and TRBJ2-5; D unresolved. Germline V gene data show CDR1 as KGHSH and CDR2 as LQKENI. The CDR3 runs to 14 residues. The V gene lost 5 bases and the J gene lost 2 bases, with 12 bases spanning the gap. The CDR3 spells CASSAGQTQETQYF. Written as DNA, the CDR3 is TGTGCCAGCTCAGCCGGCCAAACTCAAGAGACCCAGTACTTC.

This CDR3 reads CASSVEGLKTDTQYF. For the CDR3, the DNA is TGTGCCAGCAGTGTTGAGGGACTTAAAACAGATACGCAGTATTTT. The chain recombines TRBV2 with TRBJ2-3; D might be TRBD2 (6 bases). Germline V lookup: CDR1 SNHLY, CDR2 FYNNEI. V was shortened by 4 bases and J by 3 bases, with 14 bases between the two germline ends. The CDR3 covers 15 residues.

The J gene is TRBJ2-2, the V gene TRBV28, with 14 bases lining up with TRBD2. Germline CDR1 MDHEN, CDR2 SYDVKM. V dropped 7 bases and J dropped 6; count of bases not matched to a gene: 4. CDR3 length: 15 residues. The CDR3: CASTKGLAGAGELFF. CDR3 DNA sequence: TGTGCCAGCACTAAGGGACTAGCGGGAGCCGGGGAGCTGTTTTTT.

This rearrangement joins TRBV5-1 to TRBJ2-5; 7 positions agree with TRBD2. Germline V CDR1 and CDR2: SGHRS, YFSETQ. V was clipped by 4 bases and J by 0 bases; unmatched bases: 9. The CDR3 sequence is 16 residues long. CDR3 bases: TGCGCCAGCAGCACAAGCGGGCTAGCGGACCAAGAGACCCAGTACTTC. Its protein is CASSTSGLADQETQYF.

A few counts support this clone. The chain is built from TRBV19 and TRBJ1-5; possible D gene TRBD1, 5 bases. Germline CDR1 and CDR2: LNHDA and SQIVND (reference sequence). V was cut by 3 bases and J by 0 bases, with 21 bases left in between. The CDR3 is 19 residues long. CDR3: CASSIWVGAGKYSNQPQHF. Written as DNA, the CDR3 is TGTGCCAGTAGTATTTGGGTTGGGGCAGGTAAATATAGCAATCAGCCCCAGCATTTT.

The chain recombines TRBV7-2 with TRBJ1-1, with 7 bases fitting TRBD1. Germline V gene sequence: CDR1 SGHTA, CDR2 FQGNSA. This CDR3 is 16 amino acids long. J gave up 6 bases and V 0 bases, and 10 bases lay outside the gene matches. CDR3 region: CASSLARTTTGPEAFF. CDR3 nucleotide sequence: TGTGCCAGCAGCTTAGCCCGAACGACGACAGGGCCTGAAGCTTTCTTT.

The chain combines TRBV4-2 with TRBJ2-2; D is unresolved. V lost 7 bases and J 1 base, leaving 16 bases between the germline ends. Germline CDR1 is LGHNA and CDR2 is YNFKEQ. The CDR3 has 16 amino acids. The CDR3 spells CASTIRRMGNTGELFF. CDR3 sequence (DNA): TGTGCCAGCACCATCCGCAGGATGGGGAACACCGGGGAGCTGTTTTTT.

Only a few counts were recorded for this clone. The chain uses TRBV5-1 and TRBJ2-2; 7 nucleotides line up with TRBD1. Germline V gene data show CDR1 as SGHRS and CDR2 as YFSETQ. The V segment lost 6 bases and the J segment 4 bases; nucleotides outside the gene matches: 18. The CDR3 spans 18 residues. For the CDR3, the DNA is TGCGCCAGCACAGACACAGGGGTCCGCGCCGGAAGCACCGGGGAGCTGTTTTTT. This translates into CASTDTGVRAGSTGELFF.

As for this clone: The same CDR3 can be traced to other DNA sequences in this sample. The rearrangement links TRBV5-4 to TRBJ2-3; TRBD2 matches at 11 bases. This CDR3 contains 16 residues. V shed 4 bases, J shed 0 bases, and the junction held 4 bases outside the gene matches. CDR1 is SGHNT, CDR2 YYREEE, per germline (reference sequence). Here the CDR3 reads CASSLLAGGSTDTQYF. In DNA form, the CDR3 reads TGTGCCAGCAGCCTCTTAGCGGGAGGGAGCACAGATACGCAGTATTTT.

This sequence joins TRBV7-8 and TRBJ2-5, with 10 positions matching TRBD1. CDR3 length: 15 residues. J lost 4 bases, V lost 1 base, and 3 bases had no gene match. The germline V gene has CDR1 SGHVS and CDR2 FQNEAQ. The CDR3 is CASSLEDRGRETQYF. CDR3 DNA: TGTGCCAGCAGCTTAGAAGACAGGGGGCGAGAGACCCAGTACTTC.

CDR3 nucleotides: TGTGCCAGTAGTATAGCGTCCGCGGGACTAGCGGGAAGGGGGACAGATACGCAGTATTTT. Protein: CASSIASAGLAGRGTDTQYF. The V gene is TRBV19, the J gene TRBJ2-3; 13 bases line up with TRBD2. V lost 1 base and J lost 3; bases outside the gene matches: 13. Germline V lookup: CDR1 LNHDA, CDR2 SQIVND (reference sequence). CDR3 length: 20 amino acids.

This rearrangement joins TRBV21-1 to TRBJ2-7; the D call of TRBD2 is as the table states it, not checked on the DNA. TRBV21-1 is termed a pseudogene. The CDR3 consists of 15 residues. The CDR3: CASSTPLAGHLEQYF. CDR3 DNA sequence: TGTGCCAGCAGCACCCCACTAGCGGGACACCTCGAGCAGTACTTC.

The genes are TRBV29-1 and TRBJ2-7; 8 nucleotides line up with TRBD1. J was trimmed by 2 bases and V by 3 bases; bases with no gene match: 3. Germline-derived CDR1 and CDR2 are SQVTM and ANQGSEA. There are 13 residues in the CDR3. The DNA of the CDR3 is TGCAGCGTTGACGGGACAGGCGCCTACGAGCAGTACTTC. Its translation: CSVDGTGAYEQYF.

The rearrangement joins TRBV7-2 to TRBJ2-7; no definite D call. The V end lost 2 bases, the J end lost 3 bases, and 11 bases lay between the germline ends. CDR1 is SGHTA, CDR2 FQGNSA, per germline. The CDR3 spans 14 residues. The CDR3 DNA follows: TGTGCCAGCAGCTTACCGGGCCTGGTCTACGAGCAGTACTTC. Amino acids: CASSLPGLVYEQYF.

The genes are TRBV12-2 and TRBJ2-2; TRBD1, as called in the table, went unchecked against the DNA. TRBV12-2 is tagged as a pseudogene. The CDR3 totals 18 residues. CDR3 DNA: TGTGCAAGTCGCCTCCCTAGGGGTAGCAGGTATAACACCGGGGAGCTGTTTTTT. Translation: CASRLPRGSRYNTGELFF.

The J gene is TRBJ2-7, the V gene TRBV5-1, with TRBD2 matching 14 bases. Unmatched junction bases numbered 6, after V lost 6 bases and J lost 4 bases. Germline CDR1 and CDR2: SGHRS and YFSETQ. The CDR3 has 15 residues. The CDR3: CASNLGTSGSYEQYF. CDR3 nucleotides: TGCGCCAGCAATCTCGGGACTAGCGGGAGTTACGAGCAGTACTTC. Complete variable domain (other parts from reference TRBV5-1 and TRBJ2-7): KAGVTQTPRYLIKTRGQQVTLSCSPISGHRSVSWYQQTPGQGLQFLFEYFSETQRNKGNFPGRFSGRQFSNSRSEMNVSTLELGDSALYLCASNLGTSGSYEQYFGPGTRLTVT.

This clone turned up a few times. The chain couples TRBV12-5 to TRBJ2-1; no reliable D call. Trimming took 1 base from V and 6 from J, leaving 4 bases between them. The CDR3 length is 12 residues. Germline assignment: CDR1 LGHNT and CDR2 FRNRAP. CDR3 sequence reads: CASGLGVNEQFF. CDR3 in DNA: TGTGCTAGTGGTTTGGGCGTCAATGAGCAGTTCTTC. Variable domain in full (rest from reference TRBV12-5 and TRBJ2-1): DARVTQTPRHKVTEMGQEVTMRCQPILGHNTVFWYRQTMMQGLELLAYFRNRAPLDDSGMPKDRFSAEMPDATLATLKIQPSEPRDSAVYFCASGLGVNEQFFGPGTRLTVL.

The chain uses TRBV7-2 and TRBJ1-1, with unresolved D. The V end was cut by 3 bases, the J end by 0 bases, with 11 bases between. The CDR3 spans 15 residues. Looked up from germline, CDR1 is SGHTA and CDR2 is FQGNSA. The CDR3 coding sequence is TGTGCCAGCAGCTTCCGCCGGGGTATGAACACTGAAGCTTTCTTT. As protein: CASSFRRGMNTEAFF.

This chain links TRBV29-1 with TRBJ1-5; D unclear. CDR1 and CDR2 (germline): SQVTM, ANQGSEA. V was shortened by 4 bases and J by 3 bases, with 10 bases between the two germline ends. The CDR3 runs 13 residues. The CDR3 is CSVVGSDNQPQHF. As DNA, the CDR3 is TGCAGCGTTGTTGGGTCCGACAATCAGCCCCAGCATTTT.

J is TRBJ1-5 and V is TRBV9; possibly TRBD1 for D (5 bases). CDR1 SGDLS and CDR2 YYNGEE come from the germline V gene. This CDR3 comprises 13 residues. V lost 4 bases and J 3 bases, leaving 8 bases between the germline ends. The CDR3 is CASSPGDNQPQHF. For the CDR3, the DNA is TGTGCCAGCAGCCCGGGGGACAATCAGCCCCAGCATTTT.

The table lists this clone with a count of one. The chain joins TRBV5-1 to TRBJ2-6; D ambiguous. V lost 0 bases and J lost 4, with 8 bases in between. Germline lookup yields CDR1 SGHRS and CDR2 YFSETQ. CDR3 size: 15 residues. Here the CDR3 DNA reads TGCGCCAGCAGCTTGGTCCCAGGCGGGGCCAACGTCCTGACTTTC. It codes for CASSLVPGGANVLTF. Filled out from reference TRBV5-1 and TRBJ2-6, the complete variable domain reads KAGVTQTPRYLIKTRGQQVTLSCSPISGHRSVSWYQQTPGQGLQFLFEYFSETQRNKGNFPGRFSGRQFSNSRSEMNVSTLELGDSALYLCASSLVPGGANVLTFGAGSRLTVL.

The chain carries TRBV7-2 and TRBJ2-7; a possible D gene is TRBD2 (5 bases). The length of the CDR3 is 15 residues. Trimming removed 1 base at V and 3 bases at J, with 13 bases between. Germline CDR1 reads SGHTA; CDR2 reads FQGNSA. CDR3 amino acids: CASSLVSGSGYEQYF. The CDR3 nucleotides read TGTGCCAGCAGCTTAGTTTCGGGGAGTGGCTACGAGCAGTACTTC.

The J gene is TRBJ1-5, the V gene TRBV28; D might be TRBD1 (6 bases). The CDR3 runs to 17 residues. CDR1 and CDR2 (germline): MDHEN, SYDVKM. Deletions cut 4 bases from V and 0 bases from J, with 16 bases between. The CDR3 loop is CASSSLWDTHSNQPQHF. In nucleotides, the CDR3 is TGTGCCAGCAGTTCCCTCTGGGACACTCATAGCAATCAGCCCCAGCATTTT.

Here the CDR3 reads CASRMPGDGYTF. CDR3 nucleotide sequence: TGTGCCAGCAGGATGCCGGGGGATGGCTACACCTTC. J is TRBJ1-2 and V is TRBV6-1, with D possibly TRBD1 on 5 matching bases. V gave up 6 bases and J gave up 6 bases, with 11 bases separating them. Germline assignment: CDR1 MNHNS and CDR2 SASEGT. The CDR3 has 12 residues.

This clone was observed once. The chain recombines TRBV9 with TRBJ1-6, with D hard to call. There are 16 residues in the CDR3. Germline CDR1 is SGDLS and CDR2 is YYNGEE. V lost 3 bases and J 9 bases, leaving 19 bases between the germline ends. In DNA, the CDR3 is TGTGCCAGCAGCGCTCCCGAAAAGGCAGGACTTTCACCCCTCCACTTT. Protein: CASSAPEKAGLSPLHF.

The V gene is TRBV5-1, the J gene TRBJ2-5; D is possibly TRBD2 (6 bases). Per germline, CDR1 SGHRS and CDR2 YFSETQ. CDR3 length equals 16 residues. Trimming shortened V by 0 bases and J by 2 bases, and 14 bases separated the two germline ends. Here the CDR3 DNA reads TGCGCCAGCAGCTTGGGACTAGAAAGGAAACAAGAGACCCAGTACTTC. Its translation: CASSLGLERKQETQYF.